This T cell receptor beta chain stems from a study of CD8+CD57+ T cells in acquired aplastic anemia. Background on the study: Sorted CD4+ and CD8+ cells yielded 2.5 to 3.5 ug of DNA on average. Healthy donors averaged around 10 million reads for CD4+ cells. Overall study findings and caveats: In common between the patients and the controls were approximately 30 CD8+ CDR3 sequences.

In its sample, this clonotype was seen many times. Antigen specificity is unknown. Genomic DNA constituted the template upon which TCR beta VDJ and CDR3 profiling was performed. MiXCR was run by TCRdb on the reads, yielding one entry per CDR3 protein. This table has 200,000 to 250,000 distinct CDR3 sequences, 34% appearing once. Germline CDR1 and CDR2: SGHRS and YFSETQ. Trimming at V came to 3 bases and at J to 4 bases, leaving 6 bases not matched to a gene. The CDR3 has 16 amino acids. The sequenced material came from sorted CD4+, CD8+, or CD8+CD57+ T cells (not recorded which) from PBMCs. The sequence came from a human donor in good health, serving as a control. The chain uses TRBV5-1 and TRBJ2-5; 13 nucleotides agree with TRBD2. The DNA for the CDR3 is TGCGCCAGCAGCTCCCGTCGACTAGCGGGGGGAGAGACCCAGTACTTC. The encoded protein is CASSSRRLAGGETQYF.